This TCR beta chain was documented in a study of regulatory dendritic cells for organ transplantation. Whole-study findings and limits: Naive T cells showed high diversity, memory cells less, memory CD8+ least. Regulatory dendritic cells appeared to expand memory CD8+ clones less than mature ones.

Data came from immunoSEQ multiplex PCR; TCRdb stores just in-frame clones and leaves some out. Of under 40,000 clones in the sample, about 89% were seen once. As for this clone: Its antigen is currently unknown.

There are 14 residues in the CDR3. The junction had 4 bases not matched to a gene; V was cut back by 3 bases and J by 4 bases. The V gene's germline CDR1 is SGDLS and CDR2 YYNGEE. The material sequenced was naive CD8+ T cells from blood. The subset is: CD45RA+ naive T cells. V usage is TRBV9 and J usage is TRBJ2-7; 10 bases fit TRBD1. The sequence was collected from a human donor in good health. Here the CDR3 reads CASSGTGGPYEQYF. Here the CDR3 DNA reads TGTGCCAGCAGCGGGACAGGGGGTCCGTACGAGCAGTACTTC.